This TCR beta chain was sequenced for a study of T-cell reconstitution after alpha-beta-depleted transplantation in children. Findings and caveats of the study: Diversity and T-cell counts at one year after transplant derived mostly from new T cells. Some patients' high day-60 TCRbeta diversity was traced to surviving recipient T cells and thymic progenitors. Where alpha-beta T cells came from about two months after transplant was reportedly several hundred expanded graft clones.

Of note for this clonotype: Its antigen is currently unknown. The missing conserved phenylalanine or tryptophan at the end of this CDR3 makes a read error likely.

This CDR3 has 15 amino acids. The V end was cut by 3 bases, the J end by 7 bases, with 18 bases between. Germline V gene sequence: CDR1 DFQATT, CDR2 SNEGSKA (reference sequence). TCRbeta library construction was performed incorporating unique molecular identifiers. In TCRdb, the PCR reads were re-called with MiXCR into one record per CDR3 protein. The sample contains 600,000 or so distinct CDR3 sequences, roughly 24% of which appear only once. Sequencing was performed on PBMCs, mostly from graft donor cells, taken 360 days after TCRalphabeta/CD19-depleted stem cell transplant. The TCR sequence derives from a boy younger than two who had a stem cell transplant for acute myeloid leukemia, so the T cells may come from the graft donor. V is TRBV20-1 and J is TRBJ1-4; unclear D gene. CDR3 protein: CSARARSPEAEKLFS. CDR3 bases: TGCAGTGCTAGGGCCCGTTCCCCTGAGGCTGAAAAACTGTTTTCT.